This T cell receptor beta chain was recorded in a study of blood T cell repertoires in COVID-19. Across the whole study: Acute-phase and convalescent COVID-19 samples originated in the United States, Italy and Spain. T cells, B-cell-depleted T cells, or PBMCs supplied cDNA or gDNA.

This CDR3 has 15 amino acids. V shed 4 bases and J 7 bases; nucleotides not matched to a gene: 7. Per germline, CDR1 SGHNT and CDR2 YENEEA. Sequencing used immunoSEQ multiplex PCR; TCRdb keeps in-frame clones, though not all of them. The sample has 120,000 or so clones, over 75% seen once. V and J are TRBV11-3 and TRBJ2-2; TRBD2 aligns across 9 bases. The sequenced material came from peripheral blood. The clonotype was recovered from a man aged 45-65 years with acute or convalescent COVID-19. CDR3 protein: CASSSGLAHGGELFF. The CDR3, as DNA: TGTGCCAGCAGCTCGGGACTAGCCCATGGCGGGGAGCTGTTTTTT.